This T cell receptor beta chain was obtained from a study of shared clonotypes between healthy human individuals. Germline values: CDR1 SQVTM, CDR2 ANQGSEA. The V and J ends lost 2 bases and 0 bases respectively, with 13 bases between them. The CDR3 length is 15 residues. Sequenced by immunoSEQ multiplex PCR; TCRdb stores in-frame clones only, minus some. The table lists roughly 2.6 million clones, over 85% of them singletons, with roughly 0.14% in the top ten. V and J are TRBV29-1 and TRBJ1-2; unclear D gene. Sequencing used naive CD4+ T cells sorted from blood. The sample's subset: CD45RA+ positively selected. The TCR sequence derives from a young man in good health. The CDR3 bases are TGCAGCGTTGAAATACGTCAGCCAGCTAACTATGGCTACACCTTC. It specifies CSVEIRQPANYGYTF. Full variable domain (remainder filled in from reference TRBV29-1 and TRBJ1-2): SAVISQKPSRDICQRGTSLTIQCQVDSQVTMMFWYRQQPGQSLTLIATANQGSEATYESGFVIDKFPISRPNLTFSTLTVSNMSPEDSSIYLCSVEIRQPANYGYTFGSGTRLTVV.